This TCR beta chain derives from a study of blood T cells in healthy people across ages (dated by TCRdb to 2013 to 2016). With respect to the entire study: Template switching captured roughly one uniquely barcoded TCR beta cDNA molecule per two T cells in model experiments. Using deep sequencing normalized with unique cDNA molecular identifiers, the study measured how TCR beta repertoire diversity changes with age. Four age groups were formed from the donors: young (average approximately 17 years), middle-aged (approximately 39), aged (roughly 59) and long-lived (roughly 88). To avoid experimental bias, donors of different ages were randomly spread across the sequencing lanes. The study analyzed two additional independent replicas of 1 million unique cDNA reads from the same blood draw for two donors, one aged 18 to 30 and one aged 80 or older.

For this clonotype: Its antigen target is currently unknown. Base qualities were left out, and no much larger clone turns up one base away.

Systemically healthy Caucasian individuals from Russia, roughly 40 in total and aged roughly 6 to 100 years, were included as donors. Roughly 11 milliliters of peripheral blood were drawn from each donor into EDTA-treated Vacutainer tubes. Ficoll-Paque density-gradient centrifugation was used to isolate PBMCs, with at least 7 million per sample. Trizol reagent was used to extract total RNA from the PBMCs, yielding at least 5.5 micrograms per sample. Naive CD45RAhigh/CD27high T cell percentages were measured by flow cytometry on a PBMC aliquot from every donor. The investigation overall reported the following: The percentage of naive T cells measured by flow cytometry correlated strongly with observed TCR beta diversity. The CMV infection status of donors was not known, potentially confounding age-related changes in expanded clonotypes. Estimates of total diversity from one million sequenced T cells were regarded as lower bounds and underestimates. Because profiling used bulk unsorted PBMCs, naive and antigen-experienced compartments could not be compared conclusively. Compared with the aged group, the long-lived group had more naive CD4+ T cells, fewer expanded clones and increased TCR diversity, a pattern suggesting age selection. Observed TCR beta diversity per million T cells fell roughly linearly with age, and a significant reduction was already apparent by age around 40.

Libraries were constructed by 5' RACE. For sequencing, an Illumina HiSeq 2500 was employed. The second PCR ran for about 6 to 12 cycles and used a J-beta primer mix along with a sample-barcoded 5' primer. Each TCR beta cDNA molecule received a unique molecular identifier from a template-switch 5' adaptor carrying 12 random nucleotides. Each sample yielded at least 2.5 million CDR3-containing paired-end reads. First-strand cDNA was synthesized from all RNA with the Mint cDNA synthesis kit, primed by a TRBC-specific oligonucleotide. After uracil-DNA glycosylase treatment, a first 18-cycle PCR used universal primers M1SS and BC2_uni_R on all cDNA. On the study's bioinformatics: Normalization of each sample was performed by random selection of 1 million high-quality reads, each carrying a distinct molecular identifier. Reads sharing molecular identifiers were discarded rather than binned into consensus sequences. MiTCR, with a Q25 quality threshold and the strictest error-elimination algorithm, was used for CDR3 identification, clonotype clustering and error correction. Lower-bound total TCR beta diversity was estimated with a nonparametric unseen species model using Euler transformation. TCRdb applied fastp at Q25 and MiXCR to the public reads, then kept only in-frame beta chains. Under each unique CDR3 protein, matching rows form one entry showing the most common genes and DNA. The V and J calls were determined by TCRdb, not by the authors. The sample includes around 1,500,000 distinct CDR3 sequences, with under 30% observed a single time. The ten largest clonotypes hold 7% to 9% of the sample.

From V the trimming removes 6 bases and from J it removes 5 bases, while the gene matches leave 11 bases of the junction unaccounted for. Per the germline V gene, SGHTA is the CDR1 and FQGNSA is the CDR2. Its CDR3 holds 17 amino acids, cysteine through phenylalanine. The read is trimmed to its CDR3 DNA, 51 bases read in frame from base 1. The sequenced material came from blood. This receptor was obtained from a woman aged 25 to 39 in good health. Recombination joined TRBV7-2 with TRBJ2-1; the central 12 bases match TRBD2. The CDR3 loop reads CASSPKPGLAGNNEQFF. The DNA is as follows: TGTGCCAGCAGTCCTAAGCCCGGACTAGCGGGGAACAATGAGCAGTTCTTC.